The 4 T cell receptor beta chains presented below share a single source sample, sequenced in a study of T cells in localized non-small cell lung cancer. Only in-frame clones appear in the TCRdb table, and some are missing; sequencing was by immunoSEQ multiplex PCR. Of 13,000 or so clones in the sample, around four fifths were seen once. Specimen: peripheral blood, collected before any cancer treatment. The receptors originated from a male donor at least 60 years old with stage I squamous cell lung carcinoma.

The J gene is TRBJ2-7, the V gene TRBV27, with TRBD2 matching over 7 bases. Trimming removed 5 bases from V and 2 bases from J; junction bases left unmatched: 6. The CDR3 loop spans 14 amino acids. Germline CDR1 and CDR2: MNHEY and SMNVEV (reference sequence). In DNA, the CDR3 is TGTGCCAGCAGTATTAGCGGGCCGACCTACGAGCAGTACTTC. Translating gives CASSISGPTYEQYF.

J is TRBJ2-3 and V is TRBV5-1; D is ambiguous. V was cut by 0 bases and J by 3 bases, with 14 bases left in between. Germline-derived CDR1 and CDR2 are SGHRS and YFSETQ. This CDR3 has 16 residues. This CDR3 is CASSLGFLEATDTQYF. CDR3 nucleotides: TGCGCCAGCAGCTTGGGATTTCTCGAGGCTACAGATACGCAGTATTTT.

This chain links TRBV10-3 with TRBJ2-1; 8 bases map to TRBD2. The CDR3 spans 14 residues. Germline V gene sequence: CDR1 ENHRY, CDR2 SYGVKD. The V segment lost 4 bases and the J segment 7 bases; nucleotides outside the gene matches: 6. The CDR3 coding sequence is TGTGCCATCAGTGCCAGGACTAGCATGAATGAGCAGTTCTTC. Translation: CAISARTSMNEQFF.

The chain joins TRBV15 to TRBJ2-7; possibly TRBD1 for D (6 bases). V shed 0 bases and J shed 3 bases, with 12 bases lying between them. The CDR3 runs 15 residues. From germline, CDR1 is LNHNV and CDR2 YYDKDF (reference sequence). CDR3 residues: CATSRDSRGDYEQYF. Here the CDR3 DNA reads TGTGCCACCAGCAGAGATAGCAGGGGTGACTACGAGCAGTACTTC.